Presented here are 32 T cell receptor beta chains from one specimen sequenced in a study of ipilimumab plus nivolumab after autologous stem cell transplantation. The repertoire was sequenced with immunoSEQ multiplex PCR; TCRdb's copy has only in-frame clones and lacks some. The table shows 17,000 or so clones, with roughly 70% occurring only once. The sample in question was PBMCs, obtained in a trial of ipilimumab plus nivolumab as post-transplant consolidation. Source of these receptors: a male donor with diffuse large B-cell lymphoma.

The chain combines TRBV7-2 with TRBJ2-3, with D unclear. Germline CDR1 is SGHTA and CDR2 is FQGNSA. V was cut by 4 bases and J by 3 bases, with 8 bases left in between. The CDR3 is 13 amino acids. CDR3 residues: CASSSWRTDTQYF. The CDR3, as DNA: TGTGCCAGCAGCTCGTGGCGGACAGATACGCAGTATTTT. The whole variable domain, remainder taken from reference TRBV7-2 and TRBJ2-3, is GAGVSQSPSNKVTEKGKDVELRCDPISGHTALYWYRQSLGQGLEFLIYFQGNSAPDKSGLPSDRFSAERTGGSVSTLTIQRTQQEDSAVYLCASSSWRTDTQYFGPGTRLTVL.

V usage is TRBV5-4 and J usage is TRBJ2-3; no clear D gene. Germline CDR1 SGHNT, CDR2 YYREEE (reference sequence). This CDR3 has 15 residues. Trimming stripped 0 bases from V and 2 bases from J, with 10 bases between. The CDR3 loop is CASSLAGQATDTQYF. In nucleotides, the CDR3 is TGTGCCAGCAGCTTGGCCGGGCAGGCCACAGATACGCAGTATTTT.

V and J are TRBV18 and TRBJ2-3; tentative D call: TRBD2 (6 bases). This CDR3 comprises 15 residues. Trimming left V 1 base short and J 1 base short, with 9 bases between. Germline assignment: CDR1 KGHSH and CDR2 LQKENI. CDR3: CASSPRTGGTDTQYF. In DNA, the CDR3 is TGTGCCAGCTCACCACGGACGGGGGGCACAGATACGCAGTATTTT. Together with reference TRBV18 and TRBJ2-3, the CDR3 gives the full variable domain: NAGVMQNPRHLVRRRGQEARLRCSPMKGHSHVYWYRQLPEEGLKFMVYLQKENIIDESGMPKERFSAEFPKEGPSILRIQQVVRGDSAAYFCASSPRTGGTDTQYFGPGTRLTVL.

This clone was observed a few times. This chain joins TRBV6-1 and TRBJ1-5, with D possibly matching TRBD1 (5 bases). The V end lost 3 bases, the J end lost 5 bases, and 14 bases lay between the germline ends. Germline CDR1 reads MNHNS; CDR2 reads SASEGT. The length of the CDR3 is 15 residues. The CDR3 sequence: CASSERDRDYQPQHF. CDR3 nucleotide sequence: TGTGCCAGCAGTGAGAGGGACCGCGATTATCAGCCCCAGCATTTT.

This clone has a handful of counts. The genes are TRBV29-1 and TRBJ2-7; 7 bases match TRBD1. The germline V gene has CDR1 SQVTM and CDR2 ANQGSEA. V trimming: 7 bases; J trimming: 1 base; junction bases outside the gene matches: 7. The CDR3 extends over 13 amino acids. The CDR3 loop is CSAERQGSYEQYF. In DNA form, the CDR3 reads TGCAGCGCCGAAAGACAGGGTTCCTACGAGCAGTACTTC.

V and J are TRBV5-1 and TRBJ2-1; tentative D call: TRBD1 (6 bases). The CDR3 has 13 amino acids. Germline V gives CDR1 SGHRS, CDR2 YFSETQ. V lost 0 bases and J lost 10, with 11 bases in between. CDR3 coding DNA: TGCGCCAGCAGCTTGGCCCTTCAGGGGGAGCAGTTCTTC. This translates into CASSLALQGEQFF. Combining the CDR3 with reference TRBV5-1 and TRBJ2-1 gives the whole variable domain KAGVTQTPRYLIKTRGQQVTLSCSPISGHRSVSWYQQTPGQGLQFLFEYFSETQRNKGNFPGRFSGRQFSNSRSEMNVSTLELGDSALYLCASSLALQGEQFFGPGTRLTVL.

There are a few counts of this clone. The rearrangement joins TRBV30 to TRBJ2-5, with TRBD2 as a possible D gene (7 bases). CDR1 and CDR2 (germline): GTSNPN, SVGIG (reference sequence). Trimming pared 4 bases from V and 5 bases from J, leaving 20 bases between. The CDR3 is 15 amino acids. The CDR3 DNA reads TGTGCCTGGAAGCCCGGGGGGCCGGCCGTGGAGACCCAGTACTTC. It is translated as CAWKPGGPAVETQYF.

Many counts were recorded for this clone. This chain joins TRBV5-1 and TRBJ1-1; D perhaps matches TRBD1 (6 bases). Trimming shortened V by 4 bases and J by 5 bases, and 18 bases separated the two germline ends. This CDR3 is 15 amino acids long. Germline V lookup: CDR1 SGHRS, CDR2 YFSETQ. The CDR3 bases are TGCGCCAGCAGCCCCTCTCCGGGGGCTCAAACTGAAGCTTTCTTT. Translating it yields CASSPSPGAQTEAFF.

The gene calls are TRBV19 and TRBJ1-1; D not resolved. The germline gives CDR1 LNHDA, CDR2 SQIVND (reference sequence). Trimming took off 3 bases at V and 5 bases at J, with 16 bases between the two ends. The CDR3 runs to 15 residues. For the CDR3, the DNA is TGTGCCAGTAGTATTTCGGCTCAAAGAGGGACTGAAGCTTTCTTT. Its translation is CASSISAQRGTEAFF.

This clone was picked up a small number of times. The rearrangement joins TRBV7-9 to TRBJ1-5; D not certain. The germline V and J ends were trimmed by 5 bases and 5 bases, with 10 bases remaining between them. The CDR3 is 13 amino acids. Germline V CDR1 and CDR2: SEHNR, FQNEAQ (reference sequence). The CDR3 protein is CASSHGVDQPQHF. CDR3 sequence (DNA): TGTGCCAGCAGCCACGGGGTGGATCAGCCCCAGCATTTT.

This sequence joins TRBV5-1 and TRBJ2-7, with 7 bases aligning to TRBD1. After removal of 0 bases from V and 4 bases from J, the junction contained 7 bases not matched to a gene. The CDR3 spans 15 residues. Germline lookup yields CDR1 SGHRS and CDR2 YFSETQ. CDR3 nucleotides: TGCGCCAGCAGCTTGGCTCCTAGGGACAGATACGAGCAGTACTTC. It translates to CASSLAPRDRYEQYF.

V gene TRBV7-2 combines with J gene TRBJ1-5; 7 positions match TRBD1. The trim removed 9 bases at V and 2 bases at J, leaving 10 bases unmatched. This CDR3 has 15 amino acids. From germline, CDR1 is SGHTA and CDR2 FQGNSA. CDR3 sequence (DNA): TGTGCCAGTGGCTTGACAGGACAGGGCAATCAGCCCCAGCATTTT. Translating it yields CASGLTGQGNQPQHF.

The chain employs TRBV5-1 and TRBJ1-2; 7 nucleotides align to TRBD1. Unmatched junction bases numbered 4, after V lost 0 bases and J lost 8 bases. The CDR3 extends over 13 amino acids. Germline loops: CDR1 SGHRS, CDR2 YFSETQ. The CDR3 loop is CASSLGQGDGYTF. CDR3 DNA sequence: TGCGCCAGCAGCTTGGGACAGGGTGACGGCTACACCTTC.

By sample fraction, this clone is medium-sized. This CDR3 is CASSLFDRGDQPQHF. For the CDR3, the DNA is TGTGCCAGCAGTTTATTCGACAGGGGGGACCAGCCCCAGCATTTT. This sequence joins TRBV28 and TRBJ1-5; TRBD1 agrees at 9 bases. This CDR3 contains 15 residues. V was pared by 1 base and J by 7 bases, with 5 bases of the junction left unmatched. CDR1 and CDR2 (germline): MDHEN, SYDVKM.

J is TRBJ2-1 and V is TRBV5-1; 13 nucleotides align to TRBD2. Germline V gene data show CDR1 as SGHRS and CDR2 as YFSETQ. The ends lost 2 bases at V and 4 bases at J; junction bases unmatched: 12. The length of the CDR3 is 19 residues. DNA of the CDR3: TGCGCCAGCAGCTTTGGGCCTAGCGCGACTAGCGGGGGGTACAATGAGCAGTTCTTC. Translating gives CASSFGPSATSGGYNEQFF.

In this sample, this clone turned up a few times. CDR3 sequence reads: CASSYGENIQYF. The DNA for the CDR3 is TGTGCCAGCAGTTATGGGGAAAACATTCAGTACTTC. This sequence joins TRBV2 and TRBJ2-4; D is unresolved. Germline-derived CDR1 and CDR2 are SNHLY and FYNNEI. There are 12 residues in the CDR3. Trimming left V 5 bases short and J 5 bases short, with 7 bases between.

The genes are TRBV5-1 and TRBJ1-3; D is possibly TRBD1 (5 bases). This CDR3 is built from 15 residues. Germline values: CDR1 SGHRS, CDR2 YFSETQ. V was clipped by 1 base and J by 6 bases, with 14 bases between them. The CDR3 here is CASSLIPGSENTIYF. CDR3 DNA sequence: TGCGCCAGCAGCTTGATTCCAGGGAGTGAAAACACCATATATTTT.

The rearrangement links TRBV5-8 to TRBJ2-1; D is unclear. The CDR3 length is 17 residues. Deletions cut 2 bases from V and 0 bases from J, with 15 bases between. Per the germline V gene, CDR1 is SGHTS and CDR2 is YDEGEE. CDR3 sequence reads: CASSFGIDSSSYNEQFF. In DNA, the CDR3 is TGTGCCAGCAGCTTTGGGATTGACTCTAGCTCCTACAATGAGCAGTTCTTC.

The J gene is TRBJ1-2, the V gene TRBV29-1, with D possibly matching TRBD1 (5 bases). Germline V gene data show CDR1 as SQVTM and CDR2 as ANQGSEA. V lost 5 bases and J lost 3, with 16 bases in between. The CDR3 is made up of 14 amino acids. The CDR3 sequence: CSVTSPSGDYGYTF. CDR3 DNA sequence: TGCAGCGTTACCTCCCCCTCGGGGGACTATGGCTACACCTTC.

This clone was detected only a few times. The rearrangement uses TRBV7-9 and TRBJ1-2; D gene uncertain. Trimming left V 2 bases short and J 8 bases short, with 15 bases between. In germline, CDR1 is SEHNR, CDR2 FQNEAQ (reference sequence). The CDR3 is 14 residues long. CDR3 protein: CASSLIETGDGYTF. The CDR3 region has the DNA TGTGCCAGCAGCTTAATCGAGACGGGTGACGGCTACACCTTC.

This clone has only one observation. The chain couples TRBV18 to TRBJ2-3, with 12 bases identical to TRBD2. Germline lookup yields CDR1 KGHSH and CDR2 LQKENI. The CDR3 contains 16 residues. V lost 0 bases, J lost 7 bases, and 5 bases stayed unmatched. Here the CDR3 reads CASSPPGTSGWNTQYF. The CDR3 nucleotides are TGTGCCAGCTCACCACCTGGGACTAGCGGGTGGAATACGCAGTATTTT.

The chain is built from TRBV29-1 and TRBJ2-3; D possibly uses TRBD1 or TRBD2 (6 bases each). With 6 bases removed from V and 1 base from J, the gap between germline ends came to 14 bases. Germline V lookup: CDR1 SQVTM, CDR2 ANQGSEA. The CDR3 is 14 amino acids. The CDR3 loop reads CSVGGGGGTDTQYF. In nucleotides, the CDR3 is TGCAGCGTCGGAGGGGGAGGTGGCACAGATACGCAGTATTTT.

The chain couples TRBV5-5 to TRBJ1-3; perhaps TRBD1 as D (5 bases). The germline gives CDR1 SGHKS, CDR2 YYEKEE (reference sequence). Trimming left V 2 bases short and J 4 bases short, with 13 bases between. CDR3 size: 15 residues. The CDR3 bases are TGTGCCAGCAGCTTATCGGGGGGTGTCGGAAACACCATATATTTT. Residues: CASSLSGGVGNTIYF.

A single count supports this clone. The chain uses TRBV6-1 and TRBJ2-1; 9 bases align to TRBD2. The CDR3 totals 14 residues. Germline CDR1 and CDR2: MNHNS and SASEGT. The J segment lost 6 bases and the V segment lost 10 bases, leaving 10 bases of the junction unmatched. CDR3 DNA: TGTGCCATTGGGAAGGGCGGGAGGGGCAATGAGCAGTTCTTC. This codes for CAIGKGGRGNEQFF.

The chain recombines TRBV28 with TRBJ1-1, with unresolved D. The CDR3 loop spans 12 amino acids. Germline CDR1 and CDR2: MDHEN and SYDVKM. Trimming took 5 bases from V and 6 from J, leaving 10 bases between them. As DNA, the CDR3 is TGTGCCAGCAGTCTCAAATTGGCTGAAGCTTTCTTT. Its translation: CASSLKLAEAFF.

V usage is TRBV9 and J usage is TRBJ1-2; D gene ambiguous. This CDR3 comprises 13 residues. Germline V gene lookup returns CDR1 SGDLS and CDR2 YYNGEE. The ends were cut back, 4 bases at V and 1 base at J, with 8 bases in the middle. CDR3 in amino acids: CASSNPDNYGYTF. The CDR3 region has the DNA TGTGCCAGCAGCAATCCTGATAACTATGGCTACACCTTC. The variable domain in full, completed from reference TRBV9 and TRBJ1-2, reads DSGVTQTPKHLITATGQRVTLRCSPRSGDLSVYWYQQSLDQGLQFLIQYYNGEERAKGNILERFSAQQFPDLHSELNLSSLELGDSALYFCASSNPDNYGYTFGSGTRLTVV.

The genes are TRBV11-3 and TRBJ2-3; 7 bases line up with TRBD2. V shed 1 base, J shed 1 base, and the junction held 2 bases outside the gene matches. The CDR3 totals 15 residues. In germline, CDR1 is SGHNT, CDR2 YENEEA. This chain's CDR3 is CASSLGTSGTDTQYF. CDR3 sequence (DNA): TGTGCCAGCAGCTTAGGTACTAGCGGCACAGATACGCAGTATTTT. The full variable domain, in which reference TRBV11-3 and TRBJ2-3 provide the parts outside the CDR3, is EAGVVQSPRYKIIEKKQPVAFWCNPISGHNTLYWYLQNLGQGPELLIRYENEEAVDDSQLPKDRFSAERLKGVDSTLKIQPAELGDSAVYLCASSLGTSGTDTQYFGPGTRLTVL.

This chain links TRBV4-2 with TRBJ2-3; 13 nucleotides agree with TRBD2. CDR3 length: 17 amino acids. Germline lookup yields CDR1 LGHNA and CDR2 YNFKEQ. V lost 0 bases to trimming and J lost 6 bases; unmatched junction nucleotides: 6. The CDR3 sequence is CASSQELAGGVSDTQYF. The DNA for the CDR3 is TGTGCCAGCAGCCAAGAACTAGCGGGGGGGGTTTCCGATACGCAGTATTTT.

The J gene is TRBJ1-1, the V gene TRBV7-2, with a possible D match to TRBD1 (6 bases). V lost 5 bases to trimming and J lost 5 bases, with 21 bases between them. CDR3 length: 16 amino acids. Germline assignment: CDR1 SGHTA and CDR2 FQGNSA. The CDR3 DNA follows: TGTGCCAGCAGCGACCCGACAGGTATAAGGAAAACTGAAGCTTTCTTT. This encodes CASSDPTGIRKTEAFF.

The CDR3 DNA is TGTGCCAGCAGCGTAGCAAGCGGGGGTGAGACCCAGTACTTC. Its translation: CASSVASGGETQYF. The chain links TRBV9 to TRBJ2-5, with 8 bases aligning to TRBD2. The germline V gene has CDR1 SGDLS and CDR2 YYNGEE. CDR3 length equals 14 residues. The J segment lost 5 bases and the V segment lost 0 bases, leaving 3 bases of the junction unmatched.

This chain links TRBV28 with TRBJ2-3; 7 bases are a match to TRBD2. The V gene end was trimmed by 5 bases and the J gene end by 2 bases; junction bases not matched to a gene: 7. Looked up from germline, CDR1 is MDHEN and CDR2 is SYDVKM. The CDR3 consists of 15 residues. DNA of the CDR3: TGTGCCAGCAGTCCCCCTAGCGGACTCACAGATACGCAGTATTTT. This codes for CASSPPSGLTDTQYF. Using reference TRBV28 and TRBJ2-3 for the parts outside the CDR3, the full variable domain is DVKVTQSSRYLVKRTGEKVFLECVQDMDHENMFWYRQDPGLGLRLIYFSYDVKMKEKGDIPEGYSVSREKKERFSLILESASTNQTSMYLCASSPPSGLTDTQYFGPGTRLTVL.

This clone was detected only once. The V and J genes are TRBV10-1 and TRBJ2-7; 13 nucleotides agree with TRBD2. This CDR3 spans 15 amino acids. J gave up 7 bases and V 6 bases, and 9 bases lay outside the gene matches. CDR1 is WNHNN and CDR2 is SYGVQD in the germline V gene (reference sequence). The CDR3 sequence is CASSLGLAGRSEQYF. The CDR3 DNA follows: TGCGCCAGCAGCCTGGGACTAGCGGGAAGGTCGGAGCAGTACTTC.